The TCR beta chain under discussion was sequenced for a study of blood T cell repertoires in COVID-19. Background on the study: Samples taken during acute and convalescent COVID-19 were collected in the United States, Italy and Spain. T cells, B-cell-depleted T cells, or PBMCs provided the cDNA or gDNA that served as material.

As handled by the study authors: From reference gene primer amplification, estimates of nucleated cell counts were derived. Produced via immunoSEQ multiplex PCR; TCRdb's table is partial and in-frame only. For V, J and clone size, that table is used; D and trimming come from the DNA. The sample contains some 150,000 clones, 87% of which appear only once. This CDR3 comprises 16 residues. Trimming cost V 3 bases and J 4 bases, with 16 bases left between them. Germline loops: CDR1 MNHEY, CDR2 SVGAGI. The sample consisted of peripheral blood. This chain joins TRBV6-5 and TRBJ1-3; a weak D match, TRBD1 (5 bases). This receptor was obtained from a woman aged 45 to 65 with active or convalescent COVID-19. The CDR3 here is CASSYGVQAFGNTIYF. CDR3 DNA: TGTGCCAGCAGTTATGGAGTACAGGCTTTCGGAAACACCATATATTTT.